A selection of T cell receptor beta chains follows, all from one sample in a study of shared clonotypes between healthy human individuals. Using immunoSEQ multiplex PCR, the repertoire was profiled, and TCRdb retains in-frame clones only, with some absent. In the table there are about 650,000 clones, 95% to 96% of which are singletons. The sequenced material came from naive CD8+ T cells sorted from blood. The receptors shown here come from a woman aged 25 to 45 in good health. The CDR3 runs from the conserved cysteine through the conserved F or W. The D gene is left open where the match is weak. The size field is filled for only some rows; it gives once, few, many or a size class.

D: NA; length: 12; size: NA; J: TRBJ2-7; V: TRBV27; DNA: TGTGCCAGCACAACAGGAGGCCGGGAGCAGTACTTC; CDR3: CASTTGGREQYF
D: NA; length: 17; size: NA; J: TRBJ1-3; V: TRBV15; DNA: TGTGCCACCAGCAGAGATTTTGACAGGCCCTCTGGAAACACCATATATTTT; CDR3: CATSRDFDRPSGNTIYF
D: NA; length: 14; size: NA; J: TRBJ1-5; V: TRBV25-1; DNA: TGTGCCAGCAGGAGCTATGATAGCAATCAGCCCCAGCATTTT; CDR3: CASRSYDSNQPQHF
D: NA; length: 18; size: NA; J: TRBJ2-6; V: TRBV6-1; DNA: TGTGCCAGCAGTGTAACCGGGCCCATCCGAGGTGGGGCCAACGTCCTGACTTTC; CDR3: CASSVTGPIRGGANVLTF
D: NA; length: 14; size: NA; J: TRBJ2-7; V: TRBV6-6; DNA: TGTGCCAGCAGTTACGGGGATAAGGGCTACGAGCAGTACTTC; CDR3: CASSYGDKGYEQYF
D: TRBD1; length: 18; size: NA; J: TRBJ2-1; V: TRBV13; DNA: TGTGCCAGCAGCTCTCCAGACAGGGGTACAGGCTCCTACAATGAGCAGTTCTTC; CDR3: CASSSPDRGTGSYNEQFF
D: NA; length: 14; size: NA; J: TRBJ2-1; V: TRBV27; DNA: TGTGCCAGCAGTTTGGGGACCCACTACAATGAGCAGTTCTTC; CDR3: CASSLGTHYNEQFF
D: NA; length: 11; size: NA; J: TRBJ2-7; V: TRBV20-1; DNA: TGCAGTGCTAGAGATGTGAACGAGCAGTACTTC; CDR3: CSARDVNEQYF
D: NA; length: 17; size: once; J: TRBJ2-7; V: TRBV11-2; DNA: TGTGCCAGCAGCTCGGCCGGGATAGGGACCCACCCCTACGAGCAGTACTTC; CDR3: CASSSAGIGTHPYEQYF
D: TRBD1; length: 19; size: NA; J: TRBJ2-7; V: TRBV7-6; DNA: TGTGCCAGCAGCTTAGAGGGTTCGGGTCGGGCAGGGGGCTCCTACGAGCAGTACTTC; CDR3: CASSLEGSGRAGGSYEQYF
D: NA; length: 15; size: NA; J: TRBJ2-1; V: TRBV27; DNA: TGTGCCAGCAGTGTCGGGACTGGATCCTACAATGAGCAGTTCTTC; CDR3: CASSVGTGSYNEQFF